The present entry profiles one TCR beta chain with its context. PCR amplification relied on 60 Vbeta primers (plus 13 Jbeta primers). Repertoires were generated with immunoSEQ multiplex PCR, while TCRdb's copy carries only in-frame clones and drops some. This sample carries 180,000 or so clones, about four fifths of them seen once, and the ten largest clones take around 1.5%. This sample is part of a study of cytomegalovirus exposure and HLA in healthy donors. Specimen: PBMCs. This receptor was identified in a male donor in good health and CMV-seronegative.

The CDR3 DNA reads TGTGCCAGCAGTGAAGGGGTACTAGCGGGAGAGACCCAGTACTTC. Translation: CASSEGVLAGETQYF. This sequence joins TRBV25-1 and TRBJ2-5; 9 positions match TRBD2. Germline CDR1 reads MGHDK; CDR2 reads SYGVNS. This CDR3 spans 15 amino acids. J was trimmed by 4 bases and V by 2 bases; bases with no gene match: 5.